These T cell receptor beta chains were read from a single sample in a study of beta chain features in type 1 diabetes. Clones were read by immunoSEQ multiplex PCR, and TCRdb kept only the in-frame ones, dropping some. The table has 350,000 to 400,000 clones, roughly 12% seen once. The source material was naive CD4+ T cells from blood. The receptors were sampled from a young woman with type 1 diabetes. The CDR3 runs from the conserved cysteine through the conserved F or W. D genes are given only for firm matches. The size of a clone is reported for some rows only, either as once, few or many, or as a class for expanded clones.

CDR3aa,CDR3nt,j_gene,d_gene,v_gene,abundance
CASSSGTYEQYF,TGCGCCAGCAGCTCAGGAACCTACGAGCAGTACTTC,TRBJ2-7,NA,TRBV5-1,few
CATSRGAPGQETQYF,TGTGCCACCAGCAGAGGCGCACCAGGCCAAGAGACCCAGTACTTC,TRBJ2-5,NA,TRBV15,NA
CASSYSGTGYYGYTF,TGTGCCAGCAGTTACTCCGGGACAGGGTACTATGGCTACACCTTC,TRBJ1-2,TRBD1,TRBV6-5,NA
CASSLQGEEQYF,TGCGCCAGCAGCTTGCAAGGGGAAGAGCAGTACTTC,TRBJ2-7,NA,TRBV5-1,NA
CSVGTGSYQPQHF,TGCAGCGTCGGGACAGGGTCTTACCAGCCCCAGCATTTT,TRBJ1-5,TRBD1,TRBV29-1,NA
CASSHCDRDRDTGELFF,TGCGCCAGCAGTCATTGCGACCGGGACAGGGACACCGGGGAGCTGTTTTTT,TRBJ2-2,TRBD1,TRBV23-1,few
CASSADRANQPQHF,TGTGCCAGCAGTGCTGACAGGGCTAATCAGCCCCAGCATTTT,TRBJ1-5,TRBD1,TRBV2,NA
CASSVEGNGELFF,TGTGCCAGCAGCGTAGAGGGGAACGGGGAGCTGTTTTTT,TRBJ2-2,NA,TRBV9,few
CASSPSVALHTGELFF,TGTGCCAGCAGCCCCAGCGTAGCGTTGCACACCGGGGAGCTGTTTTTT,TRBJ2-2,NA,TRBV27,NA
CAIKGGLAGAETQYF,TGTGCCATCAAAGGGGGACTAGCGGGAGCGGAGACCCAGTACTTC,TRBJ2-5,TRBD2,TRBV10-3,NA
CASRLAGGNTDTQYF,TGTGCCAGCAGACTAGCGGGGGGCAACACAGATACGCAGTATTTT,TRBJ2-3,TRBD2,TRBV27,NA
CASSGQESYEQYF,TGTGCCAGCTCGGGACAGGAGTCCTACGAGCAGTACTTC,TRBJ2-7,TRBD1,TRBV18,few
CASSLGVQGAYTRDTQYF,TGTGCCAGCAGCTTAGGAGTCCAGGGGGCCTATACCCGAGATACGCAGTATTTT,TRBJ2-3,TRBD1,TRBV11-2,NA
CSVDRTSGSGEQYF,TGCAGCGTTGACCGGACTAGCGGGAGCGGTGAGCAGTACTTC,TRBJ2-7,TRBD2,TRBV29-1,few
CATSVRETQPQHF,TGTGCCACCTCGGTCCGGGAAACTCAGCCCCAGCATTTT,TRBJ1-5,NA,TRBV19,few
CASSGGSANYGYTF,TGTGCCAGCTCGGGGGGGAGCGCGAACTATGGCTACACCTTC,TRBJ1-2,NA,TRBV6-6,NA